The present entry profiles one T cell receptor (beta chain) with its context. This record comes from a study of blood T cell repertoires in COVID-19. The wider study: Sites across the United States, Italy and Spain contributed samples from acute and convalescent COVID-19. Sources were T cells, B-cell-depleted T cells, or PBMCs; the material itself was cDNA or gDNA.

The CDR3 has 18 amino acids. Deletions cut 4 bases from V and 3 bases from J, with 24 bases between. The germline V gene encodes CDR1 LGHDT and CDR2 YNNKEL (reference sequence). In Seattle, patients joined the study during active infection and were tracked longitudinally. Study processing details: How many nucleated cells were present was estimated from reference gene primer amplification. Here immunoSEQ multiplex PCR was the method, and the copy in TCRdb shows in-frame clones only, minus some. The DNA gave D and trimming, while V, J and clone size come from that table. The repertoire holds approximately 200,000 clones, with around 89% as singletons.

The sequenced sample was peripheral blood. J is TRBJ1-2 and V is TRBV3-1 (or the pseudogene TRBV3-2); D is uncertain. The clonotype was recovered from a man aged 25-45 years with COVID-19, enrolled during active disease. CDR3 sequence: CASSRGGLRSERHYGYTF. In DNA form, the CDR3 reads TGTGCCAGCAGCCGCGGAGGACTGAGGAGTGAGAGACACTATGGCTACACCTTC.